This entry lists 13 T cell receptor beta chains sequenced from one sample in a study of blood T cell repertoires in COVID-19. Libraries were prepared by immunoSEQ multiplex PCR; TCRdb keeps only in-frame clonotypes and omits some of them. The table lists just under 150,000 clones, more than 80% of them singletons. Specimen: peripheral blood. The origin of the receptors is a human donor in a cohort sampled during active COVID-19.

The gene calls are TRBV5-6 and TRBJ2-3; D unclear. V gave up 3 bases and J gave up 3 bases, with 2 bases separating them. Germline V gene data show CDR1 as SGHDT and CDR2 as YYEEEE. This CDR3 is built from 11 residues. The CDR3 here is CASSSTDTQYF. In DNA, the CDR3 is TGTGCCAGCAGCTCGACAGATACGCAGTATTTT.

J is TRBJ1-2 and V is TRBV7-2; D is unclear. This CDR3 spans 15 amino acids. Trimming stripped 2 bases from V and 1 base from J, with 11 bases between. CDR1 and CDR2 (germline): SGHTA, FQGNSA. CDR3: CASSLSAGVNYGYTF. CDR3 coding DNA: TGTGCCAGCAGCTTATCAGCGGGTGTTAACTATGGCTACACCTTC.

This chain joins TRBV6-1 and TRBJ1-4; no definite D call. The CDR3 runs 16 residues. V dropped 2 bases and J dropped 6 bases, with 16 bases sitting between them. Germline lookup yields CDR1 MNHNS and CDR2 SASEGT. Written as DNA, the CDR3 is TGTGCCAGCAGTGAATACGGTGTACGGGGATATGAAAAACTGTTTTTT. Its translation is CASSEYGVRGYEKLFF.

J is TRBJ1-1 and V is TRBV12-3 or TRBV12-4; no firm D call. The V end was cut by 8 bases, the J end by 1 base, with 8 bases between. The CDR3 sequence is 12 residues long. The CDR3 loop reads CASGRRNTEAFF. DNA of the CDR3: TGTGCCAGCGGCAGGCGGAACACTGAAGCTTTCTTT.

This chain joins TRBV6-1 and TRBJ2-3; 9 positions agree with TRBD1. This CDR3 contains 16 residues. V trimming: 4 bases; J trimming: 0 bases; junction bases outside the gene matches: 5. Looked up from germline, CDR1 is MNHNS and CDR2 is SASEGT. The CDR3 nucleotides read TGTGCCAGCAGTGTCCGGACAGGGGCTAGCACAGATACGCAGTATTTT. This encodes CASSVRTGASTDTQYF.

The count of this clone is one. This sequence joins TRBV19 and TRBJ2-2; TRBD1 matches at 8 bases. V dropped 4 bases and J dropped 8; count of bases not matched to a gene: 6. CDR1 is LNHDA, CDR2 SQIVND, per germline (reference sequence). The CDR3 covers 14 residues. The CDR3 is CASSKQGASGELFF. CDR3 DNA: TGTGCCAGTAGTAAGCAGGGGGCATCAGGGGAGCTGTTTTTT.

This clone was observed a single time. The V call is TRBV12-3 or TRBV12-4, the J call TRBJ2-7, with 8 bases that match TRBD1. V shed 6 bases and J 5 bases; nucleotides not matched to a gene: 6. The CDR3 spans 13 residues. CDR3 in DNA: TGTGCCAGCAGCCGACAGGGGTCCCACGAGCAGTACGTC. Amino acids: CASSRQGSHEQYV.

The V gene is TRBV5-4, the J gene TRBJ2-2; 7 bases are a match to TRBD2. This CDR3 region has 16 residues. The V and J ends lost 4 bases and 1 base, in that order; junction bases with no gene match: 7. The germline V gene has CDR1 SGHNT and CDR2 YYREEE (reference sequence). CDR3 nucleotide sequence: TGTGCCAGCAGCCTTCAGACTAGCCAGAACACCGGGGAGCTGTTTTTT. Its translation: CASSLQTSQNTGELFF.

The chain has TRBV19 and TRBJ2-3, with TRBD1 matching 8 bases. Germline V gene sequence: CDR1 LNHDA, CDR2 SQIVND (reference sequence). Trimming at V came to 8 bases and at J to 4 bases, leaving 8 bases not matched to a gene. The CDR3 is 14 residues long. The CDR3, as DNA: TGTGCCAGTCGTGACAGGGGACGGGCAGATACGCAGTATTTT. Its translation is CASRDRGRADTQYF. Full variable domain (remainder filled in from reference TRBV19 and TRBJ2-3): DGGITQSPKYLFRKEGQNVTLSCEQNLNHDAMYWYRQDPGQGLRLIYYSQIVNDFQKGDIAEGYSVSREKKESFPLTVTSAQKNPTAFYLCASRDRGRADTQYFGPGTRLTVL.

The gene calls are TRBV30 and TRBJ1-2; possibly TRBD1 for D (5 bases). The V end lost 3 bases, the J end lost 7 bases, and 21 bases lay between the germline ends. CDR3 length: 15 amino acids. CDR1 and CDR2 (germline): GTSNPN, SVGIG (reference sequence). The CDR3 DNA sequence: TGTGCCTGGAGGTCTCCAGACAGCCAAAGAGTTGGCTACACCTTC. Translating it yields CAWRSPDSQRVGYTF.

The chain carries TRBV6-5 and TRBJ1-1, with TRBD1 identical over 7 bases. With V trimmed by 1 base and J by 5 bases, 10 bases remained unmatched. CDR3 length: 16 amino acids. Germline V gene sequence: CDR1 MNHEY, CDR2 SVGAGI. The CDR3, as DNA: TGTGCCAGCAGTTACTGGCAGGGGGTAGGTAAGACTGAAGCTTTCTTT. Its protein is CASSYWQGVGKTEAFF.

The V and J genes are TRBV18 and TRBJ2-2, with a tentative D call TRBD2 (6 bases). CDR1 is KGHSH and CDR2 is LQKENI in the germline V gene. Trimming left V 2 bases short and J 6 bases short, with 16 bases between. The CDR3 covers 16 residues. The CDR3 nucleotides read TGTGCCAGCTCACCATCGGGGGACGGAGGGGCCGGGGAGCTGTTTTTT. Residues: CASSPSGDGGAGELFF.

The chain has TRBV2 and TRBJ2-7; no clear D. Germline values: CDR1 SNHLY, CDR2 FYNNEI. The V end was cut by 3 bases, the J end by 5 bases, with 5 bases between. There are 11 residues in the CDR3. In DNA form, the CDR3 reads TGTGCCAGCAGTGACCACAACGAGCAGTACGTC. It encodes CASSDHNEQYV.